This T cell receptor (beta chain) was sequenced for a study of CD8 T cells in Susac syndrome. Whole-study findings and limits: When the CD4+ T cell repertoires of patients with Susac syndrome were examined, they did not show any clonal expansion.

Worth noting for this clonotype: Antigen unknown.

cDNA came from approximately 0.5 to 1 ug RNA primed by random hexamers. TCRdb reanalysed the immunoSEQ multiplex PCR reads using MiXCR and keeps one entry per CDR3 protein. Among around 230,000 distinct CDR3 sequences listed, about 96% were seen once. From germline, CDR1 is SQVTM and CDR2 ANQGSEA. The V end lost 2 bases, the J end lost 1 base, and 10 bases lay between the germline ends. The CDR3 loop spans 14 amino acids. The receptor was isolated from a human donor with Susac syndrome. The rearrangement links TRBV29-1 to TRBJ2-3; D is ambiguous. Sequencing was carried out using CD4+ T cells from PBMCs. DNA of the CDR3: TGCAGCGTTGAACGGCGGAGCCGCACAGATACGCAGTATTTT. It yields the protein CSVERRSRTDTQYF.